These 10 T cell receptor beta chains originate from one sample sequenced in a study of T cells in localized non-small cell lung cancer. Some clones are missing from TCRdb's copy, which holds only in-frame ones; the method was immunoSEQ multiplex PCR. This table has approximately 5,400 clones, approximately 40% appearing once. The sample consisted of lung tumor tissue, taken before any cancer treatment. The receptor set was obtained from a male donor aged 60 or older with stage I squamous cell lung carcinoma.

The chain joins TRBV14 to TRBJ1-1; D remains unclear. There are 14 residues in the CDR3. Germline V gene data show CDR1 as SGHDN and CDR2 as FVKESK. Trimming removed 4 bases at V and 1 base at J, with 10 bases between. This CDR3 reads CASSPNTENTEAFF. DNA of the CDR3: TGTGCCAGCAGCCCCAACACAGAGAACACTGAAGCTTTCTTT. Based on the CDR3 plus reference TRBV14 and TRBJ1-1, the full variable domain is EAGVTQFPSHSVIEKGQTVTLRCDPISGHDNLYWYRRVMGKEIKFLLHFVKESKQDESGMPNNRFLAERTGGTYSTLKVQPAELEDSGVYFCASSPNTENTEAFFGQGTRLTVV.

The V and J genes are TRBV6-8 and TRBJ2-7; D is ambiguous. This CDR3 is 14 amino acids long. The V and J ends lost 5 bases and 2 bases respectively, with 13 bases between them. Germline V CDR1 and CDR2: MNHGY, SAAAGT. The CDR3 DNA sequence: TGTGCCAGCAGTACACTAATAGACACCTACGAGCAGTACTTC. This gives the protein CASSTLIDTYEQYF.

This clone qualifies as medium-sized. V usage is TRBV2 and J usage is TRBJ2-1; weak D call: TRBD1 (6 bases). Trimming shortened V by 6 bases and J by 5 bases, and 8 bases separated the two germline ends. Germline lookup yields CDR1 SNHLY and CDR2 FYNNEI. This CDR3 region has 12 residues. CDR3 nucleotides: TGTGCCAGCAGGACAGGTAACAATGAGCAGTTCTTC. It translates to CASRTGNNEQFF. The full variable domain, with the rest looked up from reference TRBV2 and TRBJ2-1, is EPEVTQTPSHQVTQMGQEVILRCVPISNHLYFYWYRQILGQKVEFLVSFYNNEISEKSEIFDDQFSVERPDGSNFTLKIRSTKLEDSAMYFCASRTGNNEQFFGPGTRLTVL.

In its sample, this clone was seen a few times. This CDR3 is CASSSPQENEKLFF. CDR3 coding DNA: TGTGCCAGCAGCTCACCACAGGAAAATGAAAAACTGTTTTTT. The gene calls are TRBV7-8 and TRBJ1-4, with a possible D match to TRBD1 (5 bases). CDR3 length: 14 residues. V was shortened by 4 bases and J by 5 bases, with 11 bases between the two germline ends. Germline V CDR1 and CDR2: SGHVS, FQNEAQ.

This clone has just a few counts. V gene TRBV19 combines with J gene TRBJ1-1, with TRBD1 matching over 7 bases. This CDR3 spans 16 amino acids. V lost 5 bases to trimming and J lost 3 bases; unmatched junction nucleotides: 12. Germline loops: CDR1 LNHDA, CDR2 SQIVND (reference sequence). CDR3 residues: CASSDERGQWYTEAFF. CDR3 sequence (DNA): TGTGCCAGTAGTGATGAAAGGGGACAGTGGTACACTGAAGCTTTCTTT.

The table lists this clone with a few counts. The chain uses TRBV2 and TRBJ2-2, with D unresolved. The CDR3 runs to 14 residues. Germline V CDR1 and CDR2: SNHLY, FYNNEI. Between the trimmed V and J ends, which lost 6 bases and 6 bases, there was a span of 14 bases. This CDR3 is CASSVEGLAGELFF. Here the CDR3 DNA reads TGTGCCAGCAGCGTAGAAGGGTTGGCCGGGGAGCTGTTTTTT.

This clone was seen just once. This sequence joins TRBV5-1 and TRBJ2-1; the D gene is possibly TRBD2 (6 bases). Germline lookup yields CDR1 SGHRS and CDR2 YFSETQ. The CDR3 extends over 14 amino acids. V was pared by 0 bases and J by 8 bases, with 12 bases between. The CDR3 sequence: CASSLGGGGDEQFF. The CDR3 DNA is TGCGCCAGCAGCTTGGGCGGCGGAGGGGATGAGCAGTTCTTC.

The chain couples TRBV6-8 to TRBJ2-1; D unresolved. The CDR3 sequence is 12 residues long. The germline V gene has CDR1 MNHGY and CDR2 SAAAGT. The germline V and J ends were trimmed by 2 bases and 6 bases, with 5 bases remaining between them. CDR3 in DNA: TGTGCCAGCAGTTACCGGTCCAATGAGCAGTTCTTC. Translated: CASSYRSNEQFF.

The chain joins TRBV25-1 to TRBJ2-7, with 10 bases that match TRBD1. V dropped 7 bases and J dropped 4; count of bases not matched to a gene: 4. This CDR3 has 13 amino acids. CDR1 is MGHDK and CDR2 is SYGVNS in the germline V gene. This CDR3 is CASMGQGIYEQYF. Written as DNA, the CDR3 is TGTGCCAGCATGGGACAGGGGATTTACGAGCAGTACTTC.

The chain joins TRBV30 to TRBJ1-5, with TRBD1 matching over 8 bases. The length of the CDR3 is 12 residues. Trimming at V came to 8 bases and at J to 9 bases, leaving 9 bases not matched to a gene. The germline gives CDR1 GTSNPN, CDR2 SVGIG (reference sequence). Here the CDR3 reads CARRDRTWPQHF. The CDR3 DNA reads TGTGCCCGACGGGACAGGACTTGGCCCCAGCATTTT. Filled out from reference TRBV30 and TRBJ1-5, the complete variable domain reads SQTIHQWPATLVQPVGSPLSLECTVEGTSNPNLYWYRQAAGRGLQLLFYSVGIGQISSEVPQNLSASRPQDRQFILSSKKLLLSDSGFYLCARRDRTWPQHFGDGTRLSIL.